One sample yielded the 5 T cell receptor beta chains listed below, sequenced in a study of cytomegalovirus exposure and HLA in healthy donors. The PCR was carried out with 60 Vbeta primers and 13 Jbeta primers. Only in-frame clones appear in the TCRdb table, and some are missing; sequencing was by immunoSEQ multiplex PCR. The sample has a few hundred thousand clones, more than 60% seen once; the top ten hold roughly 16%. The sequenced sample consisted of PBMCs. Every receptor here comes from a man aged 35 to 55 in good health and CMV-seronegative.

The chain carries TRBV16 and TRBJ1-2; D unclear. The CDR3 spans 15 residues. The ends were cut back, 0 bases at V and 5 bases at J, with 13 bases in the middle. Per the germline V gene, CDR1 is KGHSY and CDR2 is FQNENV. The CDR3 loop is CASSQSRHYRYGYTF. In DNA form, the CDR3 reads TGTGCCAGCAGCCAATCGAGGCACTATCGGTATGGCTACACCTTC. The whole variable domain, filled in from reference TRBV16 and TRBJ1-2, reads GEEVAQTPKHLVRGEGQKAKLYCAPIKGHSYVFWYQQVLKNEFKFLISFQNENVFDETGMPKERFSAKCLPNSPCSLEIQATKLEDSAVYFCASSQSRHYRYGYTFGSGTRLTVV.

The chain employs TRBV27 and TRBJ2-7; 7 bases are a match to TRBD1. From germline, CDR1 is MNHEY and CDR2 SMNVEV (reference sequence). The CDR3 consists of 14 residues. Germline trimming cut 10 bases from V and 1 base from J; bases unmatched to any gene: 10. Written as DNA, the CDR3 is TGTGCCACCTCCGCCCGACAGGGATCCTACGAGCAGTACTTC. This translates into CATSARQGSYEQYF.

The CDR3 here is CASSLEGGATYGYTF. The DNA for the CDR3 is TGCGCCAGCAGCTTGGAAGGGGGCGCGACCTATGGCTACACCTTC. This chain joins TRBV5-1 and TRBJ1-2; 7 nucleotides line up with TRBD1. This CDR3 has 15 residues. The trim removed 0 bases at V and 4 bases at J, leaving 6 bases unmatched. Germline loops: CDR1 SGHRS, CDR2 YFSETQ.

The chain joins TRBV15 to TRBJ2-2, with 8 bases that match TRBD1. Trimming removed 4 bases from V and 6 bases from J; junction bases left unmatched: 4. This CDR3 is built from 14 residues. The germline gives CDR1 LNHNV, CDR2 YYDKDF (reference sequence). The CDR3 DNA reads as TGTGCCACCAGCAAGGGACAGGACTCCGGGGAGCTGTTTTTT. Residues: CATSKGQDSGELFF. The full variable domain, completed using reference TRBV15 and TRBJ2-2, is DAMVIQNPRYQVTQFGKPVTLSCSQTLNHNVMYWYQQKSSQAPKLLFHYYDKDFNNEADTPDNFQSRRPNTSFCFLDIRSPGLGDTAMYLCATSKGQDSGELFFGEGSRLTVL.

V and J are TRBV6-5 and TRBJ2-4; 10 bases match TRBD2. Germline values: CDR1 MNHEY, CDR2 SVGAGI. With 5 bases clipped from V and 9 bases from J, the junction kept 10 bases outside the gene matches. The CDR3 is 15 residues long. CDR3 protein: CASSTISGRVTIQYF. Here the CDR3 DNA reads TGTGCCAGCAGTACTATAAGCGGGAGGGTAACCATTCAGTACTTC.